The TCR beta chain under discussion was sequenced for a study of cytomegalovirus exposure and HLA in healthy donors. This clone was counted once. Antigen unknown. Trimming removed 6 bases at V and 4 bases at J, with 19 bases between. CDR1 and CDR2 from the germline V gene are MNHEY and SMNVEV (reference sequence). The CDR3 has 16 residues. Study-level results: Within an earlier analysis, most TCR beta V segments proved productive either about 87% or about 30% of the time. The dataset shows that most TCR sequences were rare, while some public TCRs occurred in many donors. Available immune exposure information covered CMV serostatus only. Among the sequence variants, a highly shared cluster was likely an artifact of sequencing.

PCR primers comprised 60 Vbeta and 13 Jbeta primers. Clones were read by immunoSEQ multiplex PCR, and TCRdb kept only the in-frame ones, dropping some. The sample records about 300,000 clones, 70% to 90% being singletons. The V and J genes are TRBV27 and TRBJ2-1; no definite D call. The receptor was derived from a middle-aged man in good health and CMV-seropositive. The specimen was PBMCs. CDR3 DNA: TGTGCCAGCAGGATAAAGTTTTACTCGAGTTACAATGAGCAGTTCTTC. Protein: CASRIKFYSSYNEQFF.